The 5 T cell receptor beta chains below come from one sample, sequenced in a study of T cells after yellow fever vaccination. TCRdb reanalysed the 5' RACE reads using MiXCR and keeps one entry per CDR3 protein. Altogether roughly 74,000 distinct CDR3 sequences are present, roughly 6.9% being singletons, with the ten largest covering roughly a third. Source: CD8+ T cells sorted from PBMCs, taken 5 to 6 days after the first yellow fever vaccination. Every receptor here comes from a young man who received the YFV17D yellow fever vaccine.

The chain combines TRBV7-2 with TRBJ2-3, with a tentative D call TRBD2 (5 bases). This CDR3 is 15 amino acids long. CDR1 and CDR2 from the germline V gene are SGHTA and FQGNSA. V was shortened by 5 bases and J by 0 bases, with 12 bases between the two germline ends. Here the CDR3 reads CASSARLSSTDTQYF. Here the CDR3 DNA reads TGTGCCAGCAGCGCCCGACTATCAAGCACAGATACGCAGTATTTT.

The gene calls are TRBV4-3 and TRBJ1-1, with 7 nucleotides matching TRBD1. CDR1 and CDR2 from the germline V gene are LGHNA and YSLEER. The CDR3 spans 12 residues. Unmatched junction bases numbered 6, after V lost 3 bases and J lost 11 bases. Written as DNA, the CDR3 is TGCGCCAGCAGCCATTACACAGGGGCCGCTTTCTTT. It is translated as CASSHYTGAAFF.

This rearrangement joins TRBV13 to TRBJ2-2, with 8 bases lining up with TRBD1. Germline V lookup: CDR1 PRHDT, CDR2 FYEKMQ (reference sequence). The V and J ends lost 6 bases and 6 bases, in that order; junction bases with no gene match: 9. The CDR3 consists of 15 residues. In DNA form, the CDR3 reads TGTGCCAGCAGTTCCGGACAGGGAGACGCCGGGGAGCTGTTTTTT. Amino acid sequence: CASSSGQGDAGELFF.

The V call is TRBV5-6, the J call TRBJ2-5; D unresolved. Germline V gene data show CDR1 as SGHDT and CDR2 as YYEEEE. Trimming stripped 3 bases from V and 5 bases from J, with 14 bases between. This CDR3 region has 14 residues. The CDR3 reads CASSSGPLGETQYF. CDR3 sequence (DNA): TGTGCCAGCAGCTCCGGGCCCCTCGGGGAGACCCAGTACTTC. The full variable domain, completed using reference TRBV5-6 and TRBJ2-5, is DAGVTQSPTHLIKTRGQQVTLRCSPKSGHDTVSWYQQALGQGPQFIFQYYEEEERQRGNFPDRFSGHQFPNYSSELNVNALLLGDSALYLCASSSGPLGETQYFGPGTRLLVL.

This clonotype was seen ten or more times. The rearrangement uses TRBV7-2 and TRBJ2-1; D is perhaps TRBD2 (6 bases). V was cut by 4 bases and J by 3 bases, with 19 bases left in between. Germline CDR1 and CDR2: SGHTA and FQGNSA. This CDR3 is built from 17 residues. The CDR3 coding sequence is TGTGCCAGCAGCTCCATTCCCGGGACTGTCTACTACAATGAGCAGTTCTTC. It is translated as CASSSIPGTVYYNEQFF.